Shown below are 3 T cell receptor beta chains from a single sample sequenced in a study of shared clonotypes between healthy human individuals. The naive CD8 subset, CD45RO-negative cells positively selected for CCR7, excluded terminally differentiated effector memory CD45RA+ cells. Data came from immunoSEQ multiplex PCR; TCRdb stores just in-frame clones and leaves some out. The data contain about 600,000 clones, roughly 96% of them singletons. The sample taken for sequencing was naive CD8+ T cells sorted from blood. Every receptor here comes from a woman in her twenties or thirties in good health.

The J gene is TRBJ1-5, the V gene TRBV5-8; possible D gene TRBD1, 5 bases. V was shortened by 7 bases and J by 6 bases, with 11 bases between the two germline ends. The germline V gene encodes CDR1 SGHTS and CDR2 YDEGEE. The length of the CDR3 is 12 residues. The CDR3 loop reads CASPEGVQPQHF. The DNA of the CDR3 is TGTGCCAGCCCCGAAGGGGTTCAGCCCCAGCATTTT.

This clone appeared a single time. The chain joins TRBV6-6 to TRBJ1-5; maybe TRBD1 (5 bases). V was cut by 2 bases and J by 7 bases, with 9 bases left in between. CDR1 and CDR2 (germline): MNHNY, SVGAGI (reference sequence). The CDR3 extends over 13 amino acids. The CDR3 protein is CASSYQGMQPQHF. CDR3 nucleotides: TGTGCCAGCAGTTACCAGGGTATGCAGCCCCAGCATTTT.

The chain carries TRBV27 and TRBJ2-2, with TRBD2 identical over 7 bases. The V gene's germline CDR1 is MNHEY and CDR2 SMNVEV (reference sequence). The V segment lost 5 bases and the J segment 6 bases; nucleotides outside the gene matches: 15. This CDR3 contains 17 residues. The DNA for the CDR3 is TGTGCCAGCAGTCGGATTTCCCGAGCGGGATGGGCCGGGGAGCTGTTTTTT. Translation gives CASSRISRAGWAGELFF.